This entry lists 9 T cell receptor beta chains sequenced from one sample in a study of human T cells and chemical hapten exposure. MiXCR was run by TCRdb on the RACE reads, yielding one entry per CDR3 protein. The sample holds tens of thousands of distinct CDR3 sequences, 9.9% seen once. This sample's time point: patch test 3, about 24 weeks after DPC sensitization. The treatment here: therapeutic diphenylcyclopropenone sensitization with weekly scalp DPC. The material sequenced was whole blood, taken in connection with sensitization to the hapten diphenylcyclopropenone (DPC). These TCRs come from a woman between 40 and 50 years old with alopecia areata. Some clones in this sample may be carry-over from other donors' samples.

There are a few counts of this clonotype. The CDR3 sequence: CASGATGTTNEKLFF. CDR3 nucleotide sequence: TGTGCCAGCGGAGCTACGGGTACAACTAATGAAAAACTGTTTTTT. V is TRBV6-5 and J is TRBJ1-4; no reliable D call. This CDR3 contains 15 residues. The V gene lost 8 bases and the J gene lost 0 bases, with 13 bases spanning the gap. Germline CDR1 reads MNHEY; CDR2 reads SVGAGI.

The chain recombines TRBV19 with TRBJ1-1; D is ambiguous. The V end was cut by 5 bases, the J end by 1 base, with 14 bases between. This CDR3 has 15 residues. Per the germline V gene, CDR1 is LNHDA and CDR2 is SQIVND (reference sequence). CDR3 sequence: CASSPMTVGNTEAFF. In DNA, the CDR3 is TGTGCCAGTAGTCCAATGACGGTTGGGAACACTGAAGCTTTCTTT.

This chain uses TRBV7-3 with TRBJ2-2; no reliable D call. The germline CDR1 and CDR2 sequences are SGHTA and FQGTGA. Trimming cost V 4 bases and J 5 bases, with 8 bases left between them. The CDR3 has 13 residues. The CDR3 sequence: CASSSVTTGELFF. The CDR3 nucleotides are TGTGCCAGCAGCTCAGTTACGACCGGGGAGCTGTTTTTT.

There are a few counts of this clonotype. The rearrangement uses TRBV28 and TRBJ2-1, with D tentatively TRBD1 (7 bases). Germline V gives CDR1 MDHEN, CDR2 SYDVKM. The CDR3 totals 14 residues. The V end was cut by 2 bases, the J end by 8 bases, with 13 bases between. CDR3 sequence: CASSLQGGWYEQFF. As DNA, the CDR3 is TGTGCCAGCAGTTTACAGGGGGGTTGGTATGAGCAGTTCTTC.

This clonotype was counted only a few times. The rearrangement joins TRBV6-2 or TRBV6-3 to TRBJ2-7; D assignment may be TRBD1 or TRBD2 (5 bases each). V lost 6 bases and J lost 3, with 18 bases in between. The CDR3 spans 15 residues. Per germline, CDR1 MNHEY and CDR2 SVGEGT. The CDR3 reads CASSQFPGRVYEQYF. The DNA of the CDR3 is TGTGCCAGCAGCCAATTTCCGGGACGCGTCTACGAGCAGTACTTC.

The rearrangement joins TRBV5-4 to TRBJ2-3; maybe TRBD2 (6 bases). The CDR3 is 12 amino acids. Deletions cut 2 bases from V and 13 bases from J, with 14 bases between. CDR1 and CDR2 from the germline V gene are SGHNT and YYREEE (reference sequence). CDR3 nucleotides: TGTGCCAGCAGCTTTACCGGGACTGGGGAGTATTTT. It is translated as CASSFTGTGEYF.

This clonotype was seen many times. The rearrangement uses TRBV4-3 and TRBJ2-7; a weak D match, TRBD1 (6 bases). The CDR3 has 15 amino acids. With 3 bases removed from V and 0 bases from J, the gap between germline ends came to 12 bases. CDR1 and CDR2 (germline): LGHNA, YSLEER. The CDR3 region is CASSHKWDISYEQYF. CDR3 bases: TGCGCCAGCAGCCATAAATGGGACATCTCCTACGAGCAGTACTTC.

Many counts were recorded for this clonotype. The rearrangement links TRBV4-1 to TRBJ1-1; D not resolved. Trimming pared 1 base from V and 7 bases from J, leaving 4 bases between. The germline V gene encodes CDR1 MGHRA and CDR2 YSYEKL. This CDR3 is 11 amino acids long. The CDR3 coding sequence is TGCGCCAGCAGCCAAGGTAATGAAGCTTTCTTT. This translates into CASSQGNEAFF.

This clonotype was counted between two and nine times. The J gene is TRBJ2-4, the V gene TRBV6-1; 8 bases fit TRBD1. The CDR3 length is 17 residues. Germline V gives CDR1 MNHNS, CDR2 SASEGT. The ends lost 4 bases at V and 0 bases at J; junction bases unmatched: 8. The CDR3 DNA sequence: TGTGCCAGCAGTGGCCTGACAGGGGTACTAGCCAAAAACATTCAGTACTTC. It specifies CASSGLTGVLAKNIQYF.